The rows below give T cell receptor beta chains drawn from one sample of a study of shared clonotypes between healthy human individuals. The protocol was immunoSEQ multiplex PCR, while the TCRdb copy is restricted to in-frame clones and leaves out a portion. Among hundreds of thousands of clones listed, under 95% were seen once. Source material: naive CD8+ T cells sorted from blood. The origin of the receptors is a man aged 25-45 years in good health. CDR3s include the opening cysteine and the closing phenylalanine or tryptophan. D genes are given only for firm matches. Clone size is given for some rows only: seen once, a few or many times, or a class if the clone is expanded.

CDR3: CASRPTKAGGNTGELFF
DNA: TGTGCCAGCAGACCAACAAAAGCGGGAGGGAACACCGGGGAGCTGTTTTTT
J: TRBJ2-2
D: TRBD2
size: .
V: TRBV13

CDR3: CASSLEFGPTYEQYF
DNA: TGTGCCAGCAGCTTAGAATTTGGGCCAACCTACGAGCAGTACTTC
J: TRBJ2-7
D: .
size: .
V: TRBV7-9

CDR3: CASSYPPYEQYF
DNA: TGTGCCAGCAGTTACCCCCCCTACGAGCAGTACTTC
J: TRBJ2-7
D: .
size: .
V: TRBV6-6

CDR3: CATGDHTDTQCF
DNA: TGTGCCACCGGAGATCACACAGATACGCAGTGTTTT
J: TRBJ2-3
D: .
size: once
V: TRBV15

CDR3: CASSQKREEETQYF
DNA: TGTGCCAGCAGCCAAAAGCGGGAGGAGGAGACCCAGTACTTC
J: TRBJ2-5
D: TRBD2
size: .
V: TRBV6-6

CDR3: CASSLGAGQGPLRGGYTF
DNA: TGTGCCAGCAGCCTCGGAGCCGGACAGGGACCTCTAAGGGGTGGCTACACCTTC
J: TRBJ1-2
D: TRBD1
size: .
V: TRBV5-5

CDR3: CAWSDAAGELFF
DNA: TGTGCCTGGAGTGACGCCGCCGGGGAGCTGTTTTTT
J: TRBJ2-2
D: .
size: .
V: TRBV30

CDR3: CASSKVGTSGRYEQYF
DNA: TGTGCCAGCAGCAAAGTTGGGACTAGCGGAAGATACGAGCAGTACTTC
J: TRBJ2-7
D: .
size: .
V: TRBV21-1

CDR3: CASSEWGTSGSHEQYF
DNA: TGTGCCAGCAGTGAATGGGGGACTAGCGGGAGCCACGAGCAGTACTTC
J: TRBJ2-7
D: TRBD2
size: .
V: TRBV25-1

CDR3: CASSLNKHAGVITGELFF
DNA: TGTGCCAGCAGCTTAAACAAACACGCGGGAGTAATAACCGGGGAGCTGTTTTTT
J: TRBJ2-2
D: TRBD2
size: once
V: TRBV7-9

CDR3: CASSLTNEQFF
DNA: TGCGCCAGCAGCTTGACGAATGAGCAGTTCTTC
J: TRBJ2-1
D: .
size: .
V: TRBV5-1

CDR3: CASSRARGDYEQYF
DNA: TGTGCCAGCAGCAGAGCAAGGGGAGACTACGAGCAGTACTTC
J: TRBJ2-7
D: .
size: once
V: TRBV13

CDR3: CASSQDGYEQYF
DNA: TGCGCCAGCAGCCAAGATGGCTACGAGCAGTACTTC
J: TRBJ2-7
D: .
size: .
V: TRBV4-1

CDR3: CASSPWGGNQPQHF
DNA: TGTGCCAGCAGCCCCTGGGGGGGCAATCAGCCCCAGCATTTT
J: TRBJ1-5
D: .
size: .
V: TRBV7-2

CDR3: CASSYGEGGTEAFF
DNA: TGTGCCAGCAGCTACGGGGAGGGAGGCACTGAAGCTTTCTTT
J: TRBJ1-1
D: .
size: .
V: TRBV5-4

CDR3: CASTPTRVELFF
DNA: TGTGCCAGCACCCCCACTAGGGTGGAGCTGTTTTTT
J: TRBJ2-2
D: .
size: .
V: TRBV11-2

CDR3: CSVELAGLDTGELFF
DNA: TGCAGCGTTGAACTAGCGGGACTCGACACCGGGGAGCTGTTTTTT
J: TRBJ2-2
D: TRBD2
size: .
V: TRBV29-1

CDR3: CASSQEVRQGFYEQYF
DNA: TGCGCCAGCAGCCAAGAGGTGAGACAGGGGTTTTACGAGCAGTACTTC
J: TRBJ2-7
D: TRBD1
size: .
V: TRBV4-1

CDR3: CSVVFRYEQYF
DNA: TGCAGCGTTGTCTTTAGGTACGAGCAGTACTTC
J: TRBJ2-7
D: .
size: .
V: TRBV29-1

CDR3: CASSIYPDAKSYEQYF
DNA: TGTGCCAGTAGTATTTATCCGGACGCCAAATCCTACGAGCAGTACTTC
J: TRBJ2-7
D: .
size: once
V: TRBV19

CDR3: CASSLGRETSSYEQYF
DNA: TGTGCCAGCAGCTTAGGGCGGGAGACTAGCTCCTACGAGCAGTACTTC
J: TRBJ2-7
D: TRBD2
size: once
V: TRBV7-8

CDR3: CAISESSRDEAFF
DNA: TGTGCCATCAGTGAGTCGAGTAGGGATGAAGCTTTCTTT
J: TRBJ1-1
D: .
size: .
V: TRBV10-3

CDR3: CASSLAGGLANYEQYF
DNA: TGTGCCAGCAGCTTAGCCGGGGGACTAGCGAACTACGAGCAGTACTTC
J: TRBJ2-7
D: TRBD2
size: .
V: TRBV7-9

CDR3: CASVAGGPQETQYF
DNA: TGTGCCAGCGTAGCGGGAGGGCCTCAAGAGACCCAGTACTTC
J: TRBJ2-5
D: TRBD2
size: .
V: TRBV2

CDR3: CASSQFGNTIYF
DNA: TGCGCCAGCAGCCAATTTGGAAACACCATATATTTT
J: TRBJ1-3
D: .
size: .
V: TRBV4-1

CDR3: CASKKRMTDSTEAFF
DNA: TGTGCCAGCAAAAAAAGAATGACAGATAGCACTGAAGCTTTCTTT
J: TRBJ1-1
D: .
size: .
V: TRBV6-5

CDR3: CASSYSASGYNEQFF
DNA: TGTGCCAGCAGTTACTCGGCTAGCGGCTACAATGAGCAGTTCTTC
J: TRBJ2-1
D: TRBD2
size: .
V: TRBV6-6